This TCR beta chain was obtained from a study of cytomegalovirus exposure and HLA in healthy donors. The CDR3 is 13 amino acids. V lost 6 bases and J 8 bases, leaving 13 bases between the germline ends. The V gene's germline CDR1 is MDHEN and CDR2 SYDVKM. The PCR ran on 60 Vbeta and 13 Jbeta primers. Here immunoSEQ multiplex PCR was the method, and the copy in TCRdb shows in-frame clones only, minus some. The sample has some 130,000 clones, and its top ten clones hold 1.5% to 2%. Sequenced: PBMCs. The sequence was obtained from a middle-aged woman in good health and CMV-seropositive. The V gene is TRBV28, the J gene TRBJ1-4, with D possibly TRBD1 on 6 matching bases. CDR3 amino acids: CASSLTRGEKLFF. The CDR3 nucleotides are TGTGCCAGCAGCTTAACAAGGGGGGAAAAACTGTTTTTT.